This is a list of T cell receptor beta chains from one sample in a study of T cell repertoires in cytomegalovirus infection. TCRdb fed the reads into MiXCR, producing one record per CDR3 protein. The sample has a few hundred thousand distinct CDR3 sequences; roughly 43% are singletons. The antigens of these receptors remain unknown. Sequencing used cultured PBMCs, obtained from culture after CMV antigen stimulation. The receptors shown here come from a human donor in good health (CMV status not recorded). Some clones in this sample may be carry-over from other donors' samples. CDR3s include the opening cysteine and the closing phenylalanine or tryptophan. Each record gives: V gene, J gene, D gene, clone size, CDR3 DNA, CDR3 protein. A D gene is named only where the DNA matches it firmly. For some rows the clone size is stated as once, few or many, or as a class when expanded; others skip it.

V: TRBV7-2
J: TRBJ2-5
D: NA
size: few
DNA: TGTGCCAGCAGCTTAACCCCTCGAGGGGGAGAGACCCAGTACTTC
CDR3: CASSLTPRGGETQYF

V: TRBV6-1
J: TRBJ1-1
D: NA
size: few
DNA: TGTGCCAGCAGTGAACTAACACTTGCTTTCTTT
CDR3: CASSELTLAFF

V: TRBV12-3/TRBV12-4
J: TRBJ1-2
D: NA
size: few
DNA: TGTGCCAGCAGTTTCTCTCCTTCGGCTGCTAATTATGGCTACACCTTC
CDR3: CASSFSPSAANYGYTF

V: TRBV7-2
J: TRBJ1-4
D: NA
size: many
DNA: TGTGCCAGCAGCCAAAACAGGTTCAACGAAAAACTGTTTTTT
CDR3: CASSQNRFNEKLFF

V: TRBV10-3
J: TRBJ2-7
D: NA
size: NA
DNA: TGTGCCATCAGTGAAGGTTGGGGCGAGCAGTACTTC
CDR3: CAISEGWGEQYF

V: TRBV6-6
J: TRBJ1-2
D: TRBD1
size: few
DNA: TGTGCCAGCAGTCCCGCGGCTCAGGGGGGGGATGGCTACACCTTC
CDR3: CASSPAAQGGDGYTF

V: TRBV12-3/TRBV12-4
J: TRBJ2-2
D: TRBD2
size: few
DNA: TGTGCCAGCAGGAAGACTAGCGGGAGGACCACCGGGGAGCTGTTTTTT
CDR3: CASRKTSGRTTGELFF

V: TRBV5-4
J: TRBJ2-7
D: TRBD2
size: NA
DNA: TGTGCCAGCAGCAGACTAGCGGGAGTGAACTACGAGCAGTACTTC
CDR3: CASSRLAGVNYEQYF

V: TRBV7-2
J: TRBJ2-1
D: NA
size: many
DNA: TGTGCCAGCAGCTTCAGGGGGGCCGGGGGTAGTGAGCAGTTCTTC
CDR3: CASSFRGAGGSEQFF

V: TRBV14
J: TRBJ1-6
D: NA
size: once
DNA: TGTGCCAGCAGCCAGTTGGACGGAAATTCACCCCTCCACTTT
CDR3: CASSQLDGNSPLHF

V: TRBV7-2
J: TRBJ2-7
D: NA
size: many
DNA: TGTGCCAGCAGCTTAATAAATCTGGCTTCCGAGCAGTACTTC
CDR3: CASSLINLASEQYF

V: TRBV7-9
J: TRBJ2-1
D: NA
size: NA
DNA: TGTGCCAGCAGCTTAGCGAGCGTAGGAGACAATGAGCAGTTCTTC
CDR3: CASSLASVGDNEQFF